These 25 T cell receptor beta chains originate from one sample sequenced in a study of blood T cell repertoires in COVID-19. Clones were sequenced by immunoSEQ multiplex PCR, and TCRdb holds only the in-frame ones, with some missing. This sample yields 250,000 to 350,000 clones, of which around 87% are seen a single time; less than 9.5% belongs to the top ten. The sequencing input was peripheral blood. These receptors all stem from a woman aged 50 to 60 who had recovered from COVID-19.

This chain joins TRBV28 and TRBJ2-7; TRBD2 matches 10 bases. The CDR3 is made up of 14 amino acids. Trimming at V came to 7 bases and at J to 6 bases, leaving 9 bases not matched to a gene. In germline, CDR1 is MDHEN, CDR2 SYDVKM. CDR3 protein: CASTPASGSTEQYF. The CDR3 coding sequence is TGTGCCAGCACCCCCGCTAGCGGGAGTACCGAGCAGTACTTC.

A single count supports this clone. The chain links TRBV7-2 to TRBJ2-5; D not resolved. This CDR3 spans 13 amino acids. With 1 base removed from V and 1 base from J, the gap between germline ends came to 4 bases. Germline CDR1 reads SGHTA; CDR2 reads FQGNSA. The DNA for the CDR3 is TGTGCCAGCAGCTTAGGGGCCCAAGAGACCCAGTACTTC. This encodes CASSLGAQETQYF.

The chain has TRBV6-2 or TRBV6-3 and TRBJ1-1, with D unclear. CDR3 size: 14 residues. Per germline, CDR1 MNHEY and CDR2 SVGEGT. The V gene lost 0 bases and the J gene lost 5 bases, with 10 bases spanning the gap. Written as DNA, the CDR3 is TGTGCCAGCAGTTACTCTCGGAGATGGACTGAAGCTTTCTTT. Amino acids: CASSYSRRWTEAFF.

The chain joins TRBV5-1 to TRBJ1-3; 7 nucleotides agree with TRBD1. The J segment lost 4 bases and the V segment lost 4 bases, leaving 8 bases of the junction unmatched. CDR3 length: 15 amino acids. CDR1 is SGHRS, CDR2 YFSETQ, per germline. This chain's CDR3 is CASSTTGISGNTIYF. DNA for the CDR3: TGCGCCAGCAGCACGACAGGGATCAGCGGAAACACCATATATTTT.

This clone appeared a single time. In DNA, the CDR3 is TGTGCCAGCAGATTAGGGCCAGATCCTAACTATGGCTACACCTTC. It encodes CASRLGPDPNYGYTF. The gene calls are TRBV28 and TRBJ1-2; D is unclear. CDR1 and CDR2 (germline): MDHEN, SYDVKM. V lost 6 bases to trimming and J lost 0 bases, with 14 bases between them. This CDR3 comprises 15 residues.

This clone has more than one count but fewer than ten. The gene calls are TRBV11-3 and TRBJ1-6, with D hard to call. Between the trimmed V and J ends, which lost 5 bases and 3 bases, there was a span of 5 bases. CDR3 length equals 13 residues. The V gene's germline CDR1 is SGHNT and CDR2 YENEEA. The CDR3 nucleotides are TGTGCCAGCAGCCCCAACTATAATTCACCCCTCCACTTT. Its protein is CASSPNYNSPLHF.

The chain combines TRBV5-1 with TRBJ2-7, with D maybe TRBD2 (5 bases). Germline assignment: CDR1 SGHRS and CDR2 YFSETQ. V lost 7 bases to trimming and J lost 3 bases, with 11 bases between them. The CDR3 loop spans 12 amino acids. The CDR3 here is CASGKEDYEQYF. CDR3 coding DNA: TGCGCCAGCGGGAAGGAGGACTACGAGCAGTACTTC. Drawing the rest from reference TRBV5-1 and TRBJ2-7, the complete variable domain is KAGVTQTPRYLIKTRGQQVTLSCSPISGHRSVSWYQQTPGQGLQFLFEYFSETQRNKGNFPGRFSGRQFSNSRSEMNVSTLELGDSALYLCASGKEDYEQYFGPGTRLTVT.

The V gene is TRBV6-5, the J gene TRBJ2-7, with 12 bases fitting TRBD2. Germline values: CDR1 MNHEY, CDR2 SVGAGI. The junction had 5 bases not matched to a gene; V was cut back by 6 bases and J by 2 bases. The length of the CDR3 is 15 residues. This CDR3 reads CASSRTSGAAYEQYF. As DNA, the CDR3 is TGTGCCAGCAGCAGGACTAGCGGGGCTGCCTACGAGCAGTACTTC.

The rearrangement uses TRBV15 and TRBJ2-3; 7 bases are shared with TRBD2. V was clipped by 1 base and J by 1 base; unmatched bases: 5. This CDR3 has 16 amino acids. Germline CDR1 LNHNV, CDR2 YYDKDF (reference sequence). Written as DNA, the CDR3 is TGTGCCACCAGCAGAGGAACGGGAGGACGCACAGATACGCAGTATTTT. Translated, it gives CATSRGTGGRTDTQYF.

CDR3 in amino acids: CASSQTSGGPYEQYF. The DNA for the CDR3 is TGCGCCAGCAGCCAAACCAGCGGGGGCCCCTACGAGCAGTACTTC. This chain links TRBV4-1 with TRBJ2-7; 8 bases line up with TRBD2. Germline-derived CDR1 and CDR2 are MGHRA and YSYEKL. Trimming at V came to 2 bases and at J to 2 bases, leaving 5 bases not matched to a gene. The CDR3 has 15 residues.

The V and J genes are TRBV10-3 and TRBJ1-5; 9 bases match TRBD1. V shed 4 bases and J 4 bases; nucleotides not matched to a gene: 5. This CDR3 region has 15 residues. Germline V gene lookup returns CDR1 ENHRY and CDR2 SYGVKD. CDR3 sequence reads: CAISGTGDTNQPQHF. For the CDR3, the DNA is TGTGCCATCAGTGGGACAGGGGATACGAATCAGCCCCAGCATTTT.

The chain couples TRBV5-1 to TRBJ1-2, with D possibly TRBD1 on 5 matching bases. V was shortened by 3 bases and J by 2 bases, with 11 bases between the two germline ends. Germline V gives CDR1 SGHRS, CDR2 YFSETQ. CDR3 length: 14 amino acids. CDR3 loop: CASSSEGVNYGYTF. Here the CDR3 DNA reads TGCGCCAGCAGCTCGGAAGGGGTCAACTATGGCTACACCTTC. The variable domain in full, completed from reference TRBV5-1 and TRBJ1-2, reads KAGVTQTPRYLIKTRGQQVTLSCSPISGHRSVSWYQQTPGQGLQFLFEYFSETQRNKGNFPGRFSGRQFSNSRSEMNVSTLELGDSALYLCASSSEGVNYGYTFGSGTRLTVV.

The chain couples TRBV6-4 to TRBJ2-1; a possible D gene is TRBD2 (5 bases). V lost 4 bases, J lost 8 bases, and 6 bases lay in between. The length of the CDR3 is 11 residues. Per germline, CDR1 MRHNA and CDR2 SNTAGT. The CDR3 loop is CASSVDYEQFF. CDR3 coding DNA: TGTGCCAGCAGTGTGGACTATGAGCAGTTCTTC.

The V gene is TRBV19, the J gene TRBJ1-2, with 9 bases fitting TRBD1. CDR1 is LNHDA, CDR2 SQIVND, per germline (reference sequence). The CDR3 is 14 amino acids. Unmatched junction bases numbered 4, after V lost 5 bases and J lost 3 bases. The CDR3 coding sequence is TGTGCCAGTAGTCCCGGGGACAGGGACTATGGCTACACCTTC. This codes for CASSPGDRDYGYTF.

The J gene is TRBJ1-2, the V gene TRBV11-2, with 7 nucleotides matching TRBD1. Per the germline V gene, CDR1 is SGHAT and CDR2 is FQNNGV. The length of the CDR3 is 16 residues. V dropped 6 bases and J dropped 4; count of bases not matched to a gene: 14. CDR3 nucleotides: TGTGCCAGCAGAAGGGACAGTGGGATTAGTTTCTATGGCTACACCTTC. It specifies CASRRDSGISFYGYTF.

The CDR3 is CASSQGLEASSYNEQFF. The CDR3 DNA reads TGTGCCAGCAGCCAGGGACTAGAGGCCAGCTCCTACAATGAGCAGTTCTTC. This sequence joins TRBV3-1 (or the pseudogene TRBV3-2) and TRBJ2-1; 8 bases line up with TRBD2. The germline gives CDR1 LGHDT, CDR2 YNNKEL (reference sequence). Trimming at V came to 3 bases and at J to 0 bases, leaving 7 bases not matched to a gene. The CDR3 has 17 residues.

The chain has TRBV5-1 and TRBJ2-7; 10 bases are a match to TRBD2. Germline-derived CDR1 and CDR2 are SGHRS and YFSETQ. The V and J ends lost 4 bases and 3 bases, in that order; junction bases with no gene match: 4. The CDR3 has 14 amino acids. The CDR3 reads CASSNSGRIYEQYF. CDR3 in DNA: TGCGCCAGCAGCAATAGCGGGAGGATCTACGAGCAGTACTTC.

The V gene is TRBV6-6, the J gene TRBJ1-2, with 10 bases identical to TRBD1. CDR1 and CDR2 from the germline V gene are MNHNY and SVGAGI (reference sequence). Trimming removed 6 bases from V and 7 bases from J; junction bases left unmatched: 5. The length of the CDR3 is 13 residues. The DNA of the CDR3 is TGTGCCAGCAGGACAGGGGGCCTCGCTGGCTACACCTTC. Translated: CASRTGGLAGYTF.

The CDR3, as DNA: TGTGCCAGCAATCCCCAATCTCGGGGAAATCAGCCCCAGCATTTT. It specifies CASNPQSRGNQPQHF. The chain employs TRBV6-5 and TRBJ1-5; D unclear. Germline CDR1 reads MNHEY; CDR2 reads SVGAGI. CDR3 length: 15 residues. V was trimmed by 7 bases and J by 4 bases, leaving 17 bases between them.

There are a few counts of this clone. V gene TRBV19 combines with J gene TRBJ1-6; D not resolved. This CDR3 has 16 amino acids. Trimming pared 4 bases from V and 6 bases from J, leaving 16 bases between. Germline V gene data show CDR1 as LNHDA and CDR2 as SQIVND (reference sequence). In nucleotides, the CDR3 is TGTGCCAGTAGTAGGCGGACTCCCGGTCTTAATTCACCCCTCCACTTT. As protein: CASSRRTPGLNSPLHF. Variable domain in full (rest from reference TRBV19 and TRBJ1-6): DGGITQSPKYLFRKEGQNVTLSCEQNLNHDAMYWYRQDPGQGLRLIYYSQIVNDFQKGDIAEGYSVSREKKESFPLTVTSAQKNPTAFYLCASSRRTPGLNSPLHFGNGTRLTVT.

This clone came up once. The genes are TRBV5-4 and TRBJ2-7, with no clear D. Trimming removed 0 bases from V and 3 bases from J, with 10 bases in between. CDR1 is SGHNT and CDR2 is YYREEE in the germline V gene (reference sequence). The CDR3 covers 14 residues. DNA for the CDR3: TGTGCCAGCAGCTTGGACCGGGTCGACTACGAGCAGTACTTC. Translated, it gives CASSLDRVDYEQYF.

This chain joins TRBV20-1 and TRBJ2-1, with D possibly being TRBD2 (5 bases). This CDR3 is built from 16 residues. Trimming stripped 3 bases from V and 0 bases from J, with 15 bases between. Germline-derived CDR1 and CDR2 are DFQATT and SNEGSKA (reference sequence). The CDR3 coding sequence is TGCAGTGCTAGTGCGCTTGAGCGGATCTCCTACAATGAGCAGTTCTTC. This translates into CSASALERISYNEQFF.

Of note for this clone: Other DNA sequences within the sample encode an identical CDR3. This chain uses TRBV5-6 with TRBJ2-1; D not resolved. V lost 0 bases to trimming and J lost 8 bases, with 6 bases between them. The CDR3 has 12 amino acids. The germline V gene encodes CDR1 SGHDT and CDR2 YYEEEE. CDR3 nucleotides: TGTGCCAGCAGCTTGGCAGGATATGAGCAGTTCTTC. Residues: CASSLAGYEQFF.

The rearrangement joins TRBV30 to TRBJ1-2, with unresolved D. Trimming stripped 1 base from V and 3 bases from J, with 6 bases between. Germline V CDR1 and CDR2: GTSNPN, SVGIG (reference sequence). The CDR3 sequence is 12 residues long. Here the CDR3 reads CAWSALYYGYTF. The DNA of the CDR3 is TGTGCCTGGAGTGCGCTATACTATGGCTACACCTTC. Supplemented by reference TRBV30 and TRBJ1-2, the full variable domain reads SQTIHQWPATLVQPVGSPLSLECTVEGTSNPNLYWYRQAAGRGLQLLFYSVGIGQISSEVPQNLSASRPQDRQFILSSKKLLLSDSGFYLCAWSALYYGYTFGSGTRLTVV.

The genes are TRBV18 and TRBJ2-7; 7 bases align to TRBD1. Germline V gene sequence: CDR1 KGHSH, CDR2 LQKENI. The CDR3 has 11 residues. Trimming cost V 8 bases and J 5 bases; bases outside gene matches: 3. The CDR3 protein is CASAQGDEQYF. The CDR3 nucleotides are TGTGCCAGCGCTCAGGGGGACGAGCAGTACTTC.